This entry lists 21 T cell receptor beta chains sequenced from one sample in a study of CD8 T cells in ankylosing spondylitis. Antigens for these TCRs are unknown. TCRdb analysed the 5' RACE reads with MiXCR anew, one entry per CDR3 protein. The table lists about 450,000 distinct CDR3 sequences, roughly a quarter of them singletons. Study-level points and caveats: A motif in TCR beta, a set of seven to nine highly homologous variants, appeared characteristic of ankylosing spondylitis blood.

The sequenced sample consisted of blood, either unsorted or a sorted T cell fraction (not recorded which). The origin of the receptors is a male donor with ankylosing spondylitis.

This clonotype was counted only a few times. This rearrangement joins TRBV7-2 to TRBJ1-2, with D tentatively TRBD1 (5 bases). The CDR3 spans 13 residues. Per germline, CDR1 SGHTA and CDR2 FQGNSA. V was pared by 5 bases and J by 2 bases, with 9 bases between. CDR3 nucleotides: TGTGCCAGCAGCCCTGAGGGGAACTATGGCTACACCTTC. Its translation is CASSPEGNYGYTF.

This chain links TRBV7-9 with TRBJ2-7; possibly TRBD1 for D (6 bases). CDR1 and CDR2 from the germline V gene are SEHNR and FQNEAQ (reference sequence). V shed 4 bases and J shed 4 bases, with 20 bases lying between them. CDR3 length: 16 amino acids. The CDR3 bases are TGTGCCAGCAGCTCCTCCACGGGACAAAGTCATTACGAGCAGTACTTC. This codes for CASSSSTGQSHYEQYF.

This clonotype was recorded many times. The chain joins TRBV5-1 to TRBJ1-5; no clear D. Germline V gene sequence: CDR1 SGHRS, CDR2 YFSETQ. With 0 bases removed from V and 6 bases from J, the gap between germline ends came to 7 bases. The CDR3 contains 13 residues. CDR3 residues: CASSLEGPQPQHF. The DNA for the CDR3 is TGCGCCAGCAGCTTGGAAGGCCCTCAGCCCCAGCATTTT.

CDR3 amino acids: CATSSSQLGLSNQPQHF. DNA for the CDR3: TGTGCCACCAGTAGTTCCCAACTTGGGTTGAGCAATCAGCCCCAGCATTTT. The V call is TRBV24-1, the J call TRBJ1-5; D ambiguous. The CDR3 contains 17 residues. Germline V gene sequence: CDR1 KGHDR, CDR2 SFDVKD. V lost 6 bases to trimming and J lost 1 base, with 18 bases between them.

The chain is built from TRBV7-2 and TRBJ2-1; D is uncertain. Germline loops: CDR1 SGHTA, CDR2 FQGNSA. The length of the CDR3 is 13 residues. Trimming left V 5 bases short and J 7 bases short, with 12 bases between. CDR3 sequence: CASSAGWGNEQFF. The CDR3 bases are TGTGCCAGCAGCGCCGGGTGGGGTAATGAGCAGTTCTTC.

This clonotype was found a few times. The J gene is TRBJ2-7, the V gene TRBV20-1; 7 bases line up with TRBD1. This CDR3 is built from 12 residues. V shed 4 bases and J 3 bases; nucleotides not matched to a gene: 3. Germline assignment: CDR1 DFQATT and CDR2 SNEGSKA (reference sequence). CDR3 residues: CSATRTGYEQYV. CDR3 nucleotide sequence: TGCAGTGCTACTAGGACAGGCTACGAGCAGTACGTC.

The sample holds many counts of this clonotype. This sequence joins TRBV19 and TRBJ2-1; TRBD1 matches 11 bases. CDR3 length: 15 residues. Trimming removed 5 bases from V and 7 bases from J; junction bases left unmatched: 7. Germline V gene data show CDR1 as LNHDA and CDR2 as SQIVND (reference sequence). The CDR3 here is CASSPGQGAINEQFF. In DNA, the CDR3 is TGTGCCAGTAGTCCCGGACAGGGGGCAATTAATGAGCAGTTCTTC.

This clonotype was seen only once. This rearrangement joins TRBV24-1 to TRBJ2-1, with a possible D match to TRBD1 (6 bases). Germline CDR1 is KGHDR and CDR2 is SFDVKD. The CDR3 has 16 amino acids. The V gene lost 2 bases and the J gene lost 7 bases, with 17 bases spanning the gap. The CDR3 sequence is CATSDSTGSNINEQFF. CDR3 in DNA: TGTGCCACCAGTGATTCTACAGGGTCTAATATTAATGAGCAGTTCTTC.

The V call is TRBV5-1, the J call TRBJ1-4; the D is unclear. Germline V gene lookup returns CDR1 SGHRS and CDR2 YFSETQ. Trimming took 1 base from V and 0 from J, leaving 7 bases between them. CDR3 size: 15 residues. The CDR3 DNA reads as TGCGCCAGCAGCTTGACTCGTCCAACTAATGAAAAACTGTTTTTT. Translation gives CASSLTRPTNEKLFF.

This clonotype occurred a few times. The CDR3 reads CASSTATGTNSPLHF. The CDR3 DNA reads TGCGCCAGCAGCACCGCGACAGGAACCAATTCACCCCTCCACTTT. The genes are TRBV5-1 and TRBJ1-6; D is possibly TRBD1 (6 bases). Per the germline V gene, CDR1 is SGHRS and CDR2 is YFSETQ. The CDR3 totals 15 residues. Trimming took off 4 bases at V and 7 bases at J, with 15 bases between the two ends.

This clonotype was counted only a few times. In DNA form, the CDR3 reads TGTGCCATCAGTGAGACACAGGGGAGCTCCTATAATTCACCCCTCCACTTT. This codes for CAISETQGSSYNSPLHF. V is TRBV10-3 and J is TRBJ1-6; TRBD1 agrees at 7 bases. J lost 0 bases, V lost 2 bases, and 4 bases had no gene match. The germline V gene encodes CDR1 ENHRY and CDR2 SYGVKD. The CDR3 sequence is 17 residues long.

This rearrangement joins TRBV7-9 to TRBJ2-1; TRBD2 aligns across 7 bases. The junction had 15 bases not matched to a gene; V was cut back by 10 bases and J by 6 bases. In germline, CDR1 is SEHNR, CDR2 FQNEAQ (reference sequence). The CDR3 has 15 amino acids. The CDR3 DNA reads as TGTGCCATCGCGGGGGTTGCGGGAGACAGCAATGAGCAGTTCTTC. It codes for CAIAGVAGDSNEQFF.

The chain employs TRBV25-1 and TRBJ2-3; possibly TRBD2 for D (6 bases). Germline assignment: CDR1 MGHDK and CDR2 SYGVNS. This CDR3 is 16 amino acids long. Trimming took 3 bases from V and 3 from J, leaving 16 bases between them. Here the CDR3 DNA reads TGTGCCAGCAGTGATCTCGGGAGTGGGGATACAGATACGCAGTATTTT. Translation gives CASSDLGSGDTDTQYF.

The V call is TRBV14, the J call TRBJ1-1, with 7 bases that match TRBD1. Germline V gene sequence: CDR1 SGHDN, CDR2 FVKESK. Unmatched junction bases numbered 10, after V lost 2 bases and J lost 4 bases. The CDR3 consists of 16 residues. DNA for the CDR3: TGTGCCAGCAGCCAAAGATATCCGGACAGGTTCACTGAAGCTTTCTTT. Its protein product is CASSQRYPDRFTEAFF.

This chain connects TRBV29-1 to TRBJ2-7; D may be TRBD1 (6 bases). This CDR3 spans 13 amino acids. Germline V gene lookup returns CDR1 SQVTM and CDR2 ANQGSEA. Trimming stripped 6 bases from V and 0 bases from J, with 12 bases between. As DNA, the CDR3 is TGCAGCGTCAAACAGGGAAGCTCCTACGAGCAGTACTTC. This translates into CSVKQGSSYEQYF.

In this sample, this clonotype turned up many times. The rearrangement joins TRBV7-8 to TRBJ2-7; D gene ambiguous. The CDR3 loop spans 12 amino acids. V lost 2 bases to trimming and J lost 5 bases, with 7 bases between them. Looked up from germline, CDR1 is SGHVS and CDR2 is FQNEAQ. CDR3 region: CASSLSTDEQYF. Here the CDR3 DNA reads TGTGCCAGCAGCTTATCCACAGACGAGCAGTACTTC.

This clonotype was seen more than once but under ten times. The gene calls are TRBV20-1 and TRBJ2-1, with TRBD2 identical over 8 bases. This CDR3 region has 16 residues. The germline V gene has CDR1 DFQATT and CDR2 SNEGSKA (reference sequence). J was trimmed by 1 base and V by 3 bases; bases with no gene match: 8. The CDR3 spells CSASGRALGSYNEQFF. The CDR3 coding sequence is TGCAGTGCTAGCGGGAGGGCCCTCGGGTCCTACAATGAGCAGTTCTTC.

The V gene is TRBV4-1, the J gene TRBJ2-5, with TRBD1 matching over 7 bases. With V trimmed by 2 bases and J by 5 bases, 5 bases remained unmatched. Germline V gene sequence: CDR1 MGHRA, CDR2 YSYEKL. This CDR3 has 14 amino acids. CDR3 sequence (DNA): TGCGCCAGCAGCCAAAAGGGGGCCGCGGAGACCCAGTACTTC. Residues: CASSQKGAAETQYF.

This clonotype appeared a few times. J is TRBJ1-5 and V is TRBV7-2; unclear D gene. Trimming left V 7 bases short and J 4 bases short, with 11 bases between. This CDR3 is built from 13 residues. Per the germline V gene, CDR1 is SGHTA and CDR2 is FQGNSA. The CDR3 region is CASTFGQNQPQHF. CDR3 coding DNA: TGTGCCAGCACCTTCGGCCAAAATCAGCCCCAGCATTTT.

This rearrangement joins TRBV24-1 to TRBJ2-2; no firm D call. Trimming pared 3 bases from V and 6 bases from J, leaving 10 bases between. The CDR3 covers 14 residues. CDR1 and CDR2 (germline): KGHDR, SFDVKD. CDR3 sequence (DNA): TGTGCCACCAGTGATATGGCAGGCCCCGGGGAGCTGTTTTTT. Its translation: CATSDMAGPGELFF.

This rearrangement joins TRBV11-2 to TRBJ2-7; D is uncertain. Trimming cost V 5 bases and J 5 bases, with 13 bases left between them. Germline assignment: CDR1 SGHAT and CDR2 FQNNGV. CDR3 length: 13 residues. The CDR3 is CASSAWDRDEQYF. CDR3 in DNA: TGTGCCAGCAGCGCTTGGGATAGGGACGAGCAGTACTTC.